Listed here are 23 T cell receptor beta chains from one sample, sequenced in a study of blood T cell repertoires in COVID-19. The data were produced by immunoSEQ multiplex PCR, yet TCRdb's version contains in-frame clones alone and is incomplete. The sample includes 250,000 or so clones, roughly nine tenths of them seen just once. Sequenced material: peripheral blood. These receptors were obtained from a woman between 40 and 55 years old who had recovered from COVID-19.

The chain joins TRBV5-1 to TRBJ2-7, with TRBD1 as a possible D gene (6 bases). V gave up 0 bases and J gave up 4 bases, with 14 bases separating them. Germline V lookup: CDR1 SGHRS, CDR2 YFSETQ. There are 15 residues in the CDR3. CDR3 protein: CASSLVAGAGYEQYF. CDR3 bases: TGCGCCAGCAGCTTGGTGGCAGGGGCAGGTTACGAGCAGTACTTC.

The chain employs TRBV19 and TRBJ2-3; 10 nucleotides agree with TRBD2. The length of the CDR3 is 15 residues. The J segment lost 6 bases and the V segment lost 4 bases, leaving 7 bases of the junction unmatched. In germline, CDR1 is LNHDA, CDR2 SQIVND (reference sequence). The CDR3 sequence: CASSTSSGSGDTQYF. The CDR3 DNA sequence: TGTGCCAGTAGTACCTCTAGCGGGAGTGGTGATACGCAGTATTTT.

This clone has a single count. The CDR3 nucleotides read TGTGCCAGCAGCCAAACCGGGACAGACACAGATACGCAGTATTTT. Its translation: CASSQTGTDTDTQYF. The V gene is TRBV7-3, the J gene TRBJ2-3, with TRBD1 identical over 7 bases. The germline V gene encodes CDR1 SGHTA and CDR2 FQGTGA. This CDR3 has 15 amino acids. V dropped 5 bases and J dropped 2; count of bases not matched to a gene: 7.

The chain joins TRBV9 to TRBJ1-6, with D perhaps TRBD1 (5 bases). The V gene's germline CDR1 is SGDLS and CDR2 YYNGEE. V was cut by 0 bases and J by 5 bases, with 18 bases left in between. This CDR3 has 18 residues. CDR3 nucleotides: TGTGCCAGCAGCGTAGCTCCCCCGGGCGCGGGGGATAATTCACCCCTCCACTTT. Protein sequence: CASSVAPPGAGDNSPLHF.

The chain links TRBV4-1 to TRBJ2-7; the D is unclear. The germline CDR1 and CDR2 sequences are MGHRA and YSYEKL. The length of the CDR3 is 17 residues. Trimming stripped 1 base from V and 2 bases from J, with 18 bases between. The CDR3 region is CASSQGWSRDVPYEQYF. The CDR3 coding sequence is TGCGCCAGCAGCCAAGGATGGAGTCGAGACGTACCCTACGAGCAGTACTTC.

The J gene is TRBJ2-5, the V gene TRBV19; 7 nucleotides match TRBD1. Germline V gene data show CDR1 as LNHDA and CDR2 as SQIVND (reference sequence). This CDR3 spans 16 amino acids. With 5 bases clipped from V and 2 bases from J, the junction kept 11 bases outside the gene matches. CDR3 sequence: CASSFRGTAKQETQYF. The DNA of the CDR3 is TGTGCCAGTAGTTTCCGAGGGACAGCGAAACAAGAGACCCAGTACTTC.

This sequence joins TRBV28 and TRBJ1-3, with D possibly being TRBD1 (5 bases). V was trimmed by 6 bases and J by 0 bases, leaving 24 bases between them. The CDR3 spans 19 residues. The germline gives CDR1 MDHEN, CDR2 SYDVKM. CDR3: CASSPWEGRAGTSGNTIYF. DNA of the CDR3: TGTGCCAGCAGCCCATGGGAGGGGCGGGCCGGCACCTCTGGAAACACCATATATTTT.

This chain uses TRBV11-3 with TRBJ2-5; D call uncertain. Germline lookup yields CDR1 SGHNT and CDR2 YENEEA. There are 15 residues in the CDR3. The V end lost 5 bases, the J end lost 2 bases, and 15 bases lay between the germline ends. The CDR3 spells CASSPSWHLQETQYF. The CDR3 DNA reads as TGTGCCAGCAGCCCCTCCTGGCACCTTCAAGAGACCCAGTACTTC. Full variable domain (rest looked up from reference TRBV11-3 and TRBJ2-5): EAGVVQSPRYKIIEKKQPVAFWCNPISGHNTLYWYLQNLGQGPELLIRYENEEAVDDSQLPKDRFSAERLKGVDSTLKIQPAELGDSAVYLCASSPSWHLQETQYFGPGTRLLVL.

The gene calls are TRBV7-9 and TRBJ2-1; TRBD1 is a possible D gene (6 bases). Deletions cut 5 bases from V and 9 bases from J, with 20 bases between. The germline V gene has CDR1 SEHNR and CDR2 FQNEAQ (reference sequence). The CDR3 is 15 residues long. This CDR3 is CASSQSPPGQLEQFF. The DNA of the CDR3 is TGTGCCAGCAGCCAAAGCCCCCCCGGACAGCTTGAGCAGTTCTTC.

The genes are TRBV28 and TRBJ1-6; 8 nucleotides align to TRBD1. V was pared by 5 bases and J by 8 bases, with 8 bases of the junction left unmatched. The CDR3 spans 15 residues. Per germline, CDR1 MDHEN and CDR2 SYDVKM. The CDR3 region has the DNA TGTGCCAGCAGTACTGACAGGGGTTTCCATTCACCCCTCCACTTT. It translates to CASSTDRGFHSPLHF.

CDR3 sequence reads: CASSYSRREAYNEQFF. CDR3 bases: TGTGCCAGCAGTTACTCGAGGCGGGAGGCCTACAATGAGCAGTTCTTC. This chain uses TRBV6-6 with TRBJ2-1, with 8 positions matching TRBD2. Germline loops: CDR1 MNHNY, CDR2 SVGAGI (reference sequence). The CDR3 sequence is 16 residues long. J gave up 2 bases and V 0 bases, and 3 bases lay outside the gene matches.

V gene TRBV3-1 (or the pseudogene TRBV3-2) combines with J gene TRBJ2-7; maybe TRBD2 (6 bases). The CDR3 is made up of 15 amino acids. Germline values: CDR1 LGHDT, CDR2 YNNKEL (reference sequence). V gave up 1 base and J gave up 2 bases, with 12 bases separating them. The CDR3 coding sequence is TGTGCCAGCAGCCAAGTTCTCTCTAGCGCCTACGAGCAGTACTTC. It translates to CASSQVLSSAYEQYF.

The chain couples TRBV5-1 to TRBJ2-5, with D possibly matching TRBD1 (5 bases). V lost 0 bases to trimming and J lost 4 bases, with 10 bases between them. Germline values: CDR1 SGHRS, CDR2 YFSETQ. The CDR3 runs 14 residues. The CDR3 region has the DNA TGCGCCAGCAGCTTGGAACAGGAGACAGAGACCCAGTACTTC. Its translation: CASSLEQETETQYF.

The chain couples TRBV7-2 to TRBJ1-6; a possible D gene is TRBD1 (5 bases). The V end lost 5 bases, the J end lost 13 bases, and 15 bases lay between the germline ends. The CDR3 is made up of 13 amino acids. Germline CDR1 is SGHTA and CDR2 is FQGNSA. This CDR3 is CASSTGWTEPLHF. As DNA, the CDR3 is TGTGCCAGCAGCACAGGATGGACGGAGCCCCTCCACTTT.

The chain is built from TRBV11-3 and TRBJ1-4; D gene unclear. Germline CDR1 SGHNT, CDR2 YENEEA. The CDR3 consists of 12 residues. V was trimmed by 1 base and J by 10 bases, leaving 7 bases between them. CDR3 sequence (DNA): TGTGCCAGCAGCTTAGGGGCGGGAAAACTGTTTTTT. It specifies CASSLGAGKLFF.

This chain joins TRBV27 and TRBJ2-5; 7 nucleotides line up with TRBD2. The trim removed 6 bases at V and 2 bases at J, leaving 12 bases unmatched. Germline CDR1 is MNHEY and CDR2 is SMNVEV (reference sequence). The CDR3 length is 16 residues. Here the CDR3 reads CASSIAGSGPQETQYF. In nucleotides, the CDR3 is TGTGCCAGCAGCATAGCTGGTAGCGGGCCACAAGAGACCCAGTACTTC.

This sequence joins TRBV9 and TRBJ2-2, with 7 bases fitting TRBD1. Germline V gene data show CDR1 as SGDLS and CDR2 as YYNGEE. CDR3 size: 13 residues. The trim removed 2 bases at V and 5 bases at J, leaving 0 bases unmatched. The CDR3 spells CASSVRGTGELFF. The CDR3 DNA reads TGTGCCAGCAGCGTCAGGGGGACCGGGGAGCTGTTTTTT.

J is TRBJ2-3 and V is TRBV2; no clear D. The CDR3 has 14 residues. Trimming took 5 bases from V and 0 from J, leaving 9 bases between them. The germline gives CDR1 SNHLY, CDR2 FYNNEI. In DNA form, the CDR3 reads TGTGCCAGCAGTTGGCTAGAGAGCACAGATACGCAGTATTTT. It encodes CASSWLESTDTQYF.

The chain uses TRBV7-9 and TRBJ1-3; weak D call: TRBD1 (5 bases). Germline V lookup: CDR1 SEHNR, CDR2 FQNEAQ (reference sequence). V was shortened by 2 bases and J by 1 base, with 12 bases between the two germline ends. This CDR3 region has 16 residues. The CDR3 loop reads CASSLSAGTSGNTIYF. The DNA for the CDR3 is TGTGCCAGCAGCTTATCAGCGGGGACTTCTGGAAACACCATATATTTT.

The chain's CDR3 is CASSLERETDTQYF. In DNA, the CDR3 is TGCGCCAGCAGCTTGGAGAGGGAGACAGATACGCAGTATTTT. The rearrangement uses TRBV5-1 and TRBJ2-3; the D gene is possibly TRBD2 (5 bases). Trimming cost V 0 bases and J 3 bases, with 8 bases left between them. Germline V CDR1 and CDR2: SGHRS, YFSETQ. The CDR3 length is 14 residues.

The J gene is TRBJ1-1, the V gene TRBV6-5, with unresolved D. Germline CDR1 reads MNHEY; CDR2 reads SVGAGI. This CDR3 has 15 amino acids. Deletions cut 5 bases from V and 6 bases from J, with 19 bases between. The CDR3 sequence: CASSRTPGGSPEAFF. DNA for the CDR3: TGTGCCAGCAGTCGTACCCCGGGAGGTTCTCCTGAAGCTTTCTTT.

The V call is TRBV5-4, the J call TRBJ2-1; 7 positions match TRBD2. Germline V gene data show CDR1 as SGHNT and CDR2 as YYREEE (reference sequence). The CDR3 runs 12 residues. With V trimmed by 5 bases and J by 6 bases, 2 bases remained unmatched. The CDR3 region has the DNA TGTGCCAGCAGACTAGCGAGCAATGAGCAGTTCTTC. Translation: CASRLASNEQFF.

This CDR3 is CASNKGRSNTGELFF. As DNA, the CDR3 is TGTGCCAGCAACAAAGGAAGGAGTAACACCGGGGAGCTGTTTTTT. The genes are TRBV6-5 and TRBJ2-2; D remains ambiguous. V lost 7 bases and J lost 2, with 14 bases in between. From germline, CDR1 is MNHEY and CDR2 SVGAGI. The length of the CDR3 is 15 residues.